What follows are 9 T cell receptor beta chains derived from one specimen sequenced in a study of cytomegalovirus exposure and HLA in healthy donors (dated 2017 in TCRdb). Libraries were constructed by the immunoSEQ multiplex PCR assay. For the multiplex PCR, a mixture combining 60 forward primers for TCR Vbeta segments and 13 reverse primers for TCR Jbeta segments was used. TCRdb mirrors the immuneACCESS table, restricted to in-frame sequences. Some clones are absent from its copies; in checked studies, under half trace to an unresolved V gene, and the reason for the others is unknown. Per the sample table, the count is roughly 50,000 clones. The ten biggest clones cover under 3% of the sample. Sequencing was performed on PBMCs. These receptors all come from a female donor in good health and CMV-seronegative.

The chain joins TRBV19 to TRBJ1-1, with a possible D match to TRBD1 (6 bases). The CDR3 sequence is 15 residues long. Per the germline V gene, CDR1 is LNHDA and CDR2 is SQIVND (reference sequence). The V gene lost 0 bases and the J gene lost 3 bases, with 11 bases spanning the gap. The CDR3 here is CASSIDTGSYTEAFF. Here the CDR3 DNA reads TGTGCCAGTAGTATAGATACAGGGAGTTACACTGAAGCTTTCTTT.

The J gene is TRBJ1-2, the V gene TRBV4-3; perhaps TRBD1 as D (5 bases). The CDR3 has 13 residues. The germline CDR1 and CDR2 sequences are LGHNA and YSLEER. V gave up 8 bases and J gave up 5 bases, with 15 bases separating them. CDR3 in amino acids: CASGWQGRYGYTF. DNA of the CDR3: TGCGCCAGCGGGTGGCAGGGTCGATATGGCTACACCTTC.

The chain has TRBV7-3 and TRBJ1-1, with unresolved D. From germline, CDR1 is SGHTA and CDR2 FQGTGA. The V and J ends lost 5 bases and 1 base respectively, with 8 bases between them. The length of the CDR3 is 13 residues. CDR3 sequence reads: CASSLTPNTEAFF. Here the CDR3 DNA reads TGTGCCAGCAGCCTCACTCCGAACACTGAAGCTTTCTTT.

This chain joins TRBV7-6 and TRBJ2-7; 8 nucleotides line up with TRBD1. The CDR3 has 15 residues. Germline assignment: CDR1 SGHVS and CDR2 FNYEAQ. V was pared by 1 base and J by 2 bases, with 4 bases of the junction left unmatched. The CDR3 DNA is TGTGCCAGCAGCTTAGGCACGGGACAGGCCTACGAGCAGTACTTC. Protein sequence: CASSLGTGQAYEQYF.

The genes are TRBV5-1 and TRBJ2-2; 8 positions match TRBD1. This CDR3 comprises 16 residues. Trimming removed 0 bases from V and 4 bases from J; junction bases left unmatched: 5. The germline V gene has CDR1 SGHRS and CDR2 YFSETQ. Here the CDR3 DNA reads TGCGCCAGCAGCTTGGCTCGGACAGGGATCACCGGGGAGCTGTTTTTT. As protein: CASSLARTGITGELFF.

The genes are TRBV5-1 and TRBJ1-2; D gene uncertain. The V and J ends lost 5 bases and 2 bases respectively, with 19 bases between them. Germline CDR1 SGHRS, CDR2 YFSETQ. The CDR3 runs 16 residues. The CDR3 protein is CASRPDMARNNYGYTF. The CDR3 DNA reads as TGCGCCAGCAGGCCAGACATGGCACGGAACAACTATGGCTACACCTTC.

This chain connects TRBV7-2 to TRBJ2-5, with a tentative D call TRBD1 (5 bases). The CDR3 is 14 residues long. V was shortened by 4 bases and J by 2 bases, with 11 bases between the two germline ends. The germline V gene encodes CDR1 SGHTA and CDR2 FQGNSA. The CDR3 DNA reads as TGTGCCAGCAGCTACCAGACAGCTCAAGAGACCCAGTACTTC. Protein sequence: CASSYQTAQETQYF.

This chain uses TRBV11-2 with TRBJ1-1; D possibly corresponds to TRBD1 (6 bases). CDR3 length: 15 amino acids. V lost 1 base and J lost 4, with 13 bases in between. In germline, CDR1 is SGHAT, CDR2 FQNNGV. The CDR3 nucleotides are TGTGCCAGCAGCTTAGGGGGGCCGGGGGGCACTGAAGCTTTCTTT. Its translation is CASSLGGPGGTEAFF.

This chain connects TRBV30 to TRBJ2-3, with 7 bases identical to TRBD2. The germline V gene encodes CDR1 GTSNPN and CDR2 SVGIG (reference sequence). This CDR3 contains 15 residues. V dropped 3 bases and J dropped 3; count of bases not matched to a gene: 9. CDR3 DNA sequence: TGTGCCTGGAGCCTCCTGGGGGGAGGGACAGATACGCAGTATTTT. It translates to CAWSLLGGGTDTQYF.